These 21 T cell receptor beta chains were sequenced from one sample in a study of post-analysis software for immune sequencing data. Study-wide findings and caveats: Five TRBV segments were significantly more frequent in patients than in controls. TRBV5-6, TRBV5-1 and TRBV20-1 were among these segments.

cDNA libraries for TCR beta contained unique molecular identifiers. MiXCR was run by TCRdb on the PCR reads, yielding one entry per CDR3 protein. This table holds hundreds of thousands of distinct CDR3 sequences, under 70% found once. Their antigen targets remain unknown. Sequenced input: blood. The receptors stem from a girl aged 10-17 years with multiple sclerosis.

This clonotype was seen repeatedly, ten times or more. The chain links TRBV7-9 to TRBJ2-6; perhaps TRBD1 as D (6 bases). Per germline, CDR1 SEHNR and CDR2 FQNEAQ (reference sequence). The CDR3 has 18 amino acids. With 1 base removed from V and 0 bases from J, the gap between germline ends came to 13 bases. Here the CDR3 reads CASSLVGDKSSGANVLTF. CDR3 in DNA: TGTGCCAGCAGCTTAGTAGGGGACAAGAGCTCTGGGGCCAACGTCCTGACTTTC.

This clonotype appeared a few times. This chain links TRBV6-2 or TRBV6-3 with TRBJ2-5; TRBD1 matches 8 bases. The CDR3 has 14 residues. The junction had 11 bases not matched to a gene; V was cut back by 6 bases and J by 8 bases. Germline CDR1 is MNHEY and CDR2 is SVGEGT. CDR3 bases: TGTGCCAGCAGACGGGATCGGACAGGGAAAACCCAGTACTTC. Amino acids: CASRRDRTGKTQYF.

V usage is TRBV9 and J usage is TRBJ2-3; TRBD1 might be the D (6 bases). CDR1 and CDR2 (germline): SGDLS, YYNGEE. This CDR3 comprises 13 residues. Between the trimmed V and J ends, which lost 7 bases and 0 bases, there was a span of 9 bases. The CDR3 is CASGTPSTDTQYF. The DNA of the CDR3 is TGTGCCAGCGGGACACCTAGCACAGATACGCAGTATTTT. The whole variable domain, remainder taken from reference TRBV9 and TRBJ2-3, is DSGVTQTPKHLITATGQRVTLRCSPRSGDLSVYWYQQSLDQGLQFLIQYYNGEERAKGNILERFSAQQFPDLHSELNLSSLELGDSALYFCASGTPSTDTQYFGPGTRLTVL.

CDR3 coding DNA: TGTGCCAGCAGCCATGTCAGGGCTGGAGGCTATGGCTACACCTTC. It translates to CASSHVRAGGYGYTF. The chain is built from TRBV3-1 and TRBJ1-2; a possible D gene is TRBD1 (5 bases). V lost 3 bases and J lost 4, with 15 bases in between. CDR1 is LGHDT, CDR2 YNNKEL, per germline (reference sequence). The CDR3 spans 15 residues.

The chain uses TRBV20-1 and TRBJ1-2, with a tentative D call TRBD1 (5 bases). V shed 6 bases and J shed 2 bases, with 10 bases lying between them. The length of the CDR3 is 12 residues. Germline assignment: CDR1 DFQATT and CDR2 SNEGSKA (reference sequence). CDR3 sequence (DNA): TGCAGTGCCACCAGGGAGAACTATGGCTACACCTTC. Translation gives CSATRENYGYTF.

V gene TRBV7-9 combines with J gene TRBJ2-2, with TRBD1 matching 7 bases. Losses at the gene ends were 5 bases for V and 1 base for J; bases not matched to a gene: 4. The CDR3 is 15 residues long. Germline assignment: CDR1 SEHNR and CDR2 FQNEAQ (reference sequence). CDR3 region: CASSNRQGNTGELFF. The DNA for the CDR3 is TGTGCCAGCAGCAATCGACAGGGGAACACCGGGGAGCTGTTTTTT.

V and J are TRBV7-9 and TRBJ2-1; the match to TRBD2 covers 7 bases. CDR1 and CDR2 from the germline V gene are SEHNR and FQNEAQ (reference sequence). The CDR3 extends over 19 amino acids. The ends lost 5 bases at V and 0 bases at J; junction bases unmatched: 16. CDR3 DNA: TGTGCCAGCAGCGCCTTTTCTGGGCGGGAGAACTACTCCTACAATGAGCAGTTCTTC. Translating it yields CASSAFSGRENYSYNEQFF. The whole variable domain, filled in from reference TRBV7-9 and TRBJ2-1, reads DTGVSQNPRHKITKRGQNVTFRCDPISEHNRLYWYRQTLGQGPEFLTYFQNEAQLEKSRLLSDRFSAERPKGSFSTLEIQRTEQGDSAMYLCASSAFSGRENYSYNEQFFGPGTRLTVL.

The CDR3 region has the DNA TGCGCCAGCAGCCAAGCGCATCCAGGCGTCAGCTCCTACGAGCAGTACTTC. Its protein is CASSQAHPGVSSYEQYF. This sequence joins TRBV4-1 and TRBJ2-7; D remains unclear. The V end was cut by 1 base, the J end by 0 bases, with 16 bases between. Germline V gene data show CDR1 as MGHRA and CDR2 as YSYEKL. The length of the CDR3 is 17 residues.

This clonotype has a handful of counts. The chain has TRBV29-1 and TRBJ1-2; TRBD1 is a possible D gene (5 bases). Between the trimmed V and J ends, which lost 0 bases and 6 bases, there was a span of 8 bases. This CDR3 region has 12 residues. The germline V gene has CDR1 SQVTM and CDR2 ANQGSEA. The CDR3 nucleotides are TGCAGCGTTGAAGACCAGGGTGATGGCTACACCTTC. This gives the protein CSVEDQGDGYTF.

This chain uses TRBV7-8 with TRBJ2-5; no clear D. The tail of the sequence fits TRBJ2-7 better, so the J call may be wrong. This CDR3 contains 15 residues. Germline CDR1 reads SGHVS; CDR2 reads FQNEAQ. For the CDR3, the DNA is TGTGCCAGCAGCTTAGACGCCGTGGTACCCTACGAGCAGTACTTC. Translation: CASSLDAVVPYEQYF.

The rearrangement links TRBV20-1 to TRBJ1-5; 10 positions match TRBD1. CDR3 length equals 16 residues. Germline assignment: CDR1 DFQATT and CDR2 SNEGSKA (reference sequence). Germline trimming cut 0 bases from V and 7 bases from J; bases unmatched to any gene: 9. The CDR3 nucleotides are TGCAGTGCTAGAGATCTGACAGGGGGCGATTTCCAGCCCCAGCATTTT. This translates into CSARDLTGGDFQPQHF.

Here the CDR3 DNA reads TGTGCCATCAGTGAGTTACAGGGGGTCAGTGGCTACACCTTC. It is translated as CAISELQGVSGYTF. The chain employs TRBV10-3 and TRBJ1-2; 8 bases map to TRBD1. CDR3 length: 14 amino acids. With 1 base clipped from V and 7 bases from J, the junction kept 5 bases outside the gene matches. Germline V gives CDR1 ENHRY, CDR2 SYGVKD.

This clonotype has just a few counts. The V call is TRBV7-8, the J call TRBJ2-1; D might be TRBD1 (6 bases). The germline V and J ends were trimmed by 6 bases and 6 bases, with 18 bases remaining between them. CDR3 size: 15 residues. Germline V gives CDR1 SGHVS, CDR2 FQNEAQ. The CDR3 spells CASRETGSRGNEQFF. In DNA form, the CDR3 reads TGTGCCAGCAGGGAAACAGGGTCCAGGGGCAATGAGCAGTTCTTC.

With respect to this clonotype: A read error is possible here, since a much larger clone lies one base away. V is TRBV10-1 and J is TRBJ2-1; 8 bases are a match to TRBD1. Per germline, CDR1 WNHNN and CDR2 SYGVQD (reference sequence). The CDR3 covers 14 residues. CDR3 sequence (DNA): TGCGCCAGCAGCGCGGGACAGGATTACAATGAGCGGTTCTTC. Amino acids: CASSAGQDYNERFF.

The chain recombines TRBV7-3 with TRBJ2-1; D call uncertain. From germline, CDR1 is SGHTA and CDR2 FQGTGA. Trimming shortened V by 0 bases and J by 6 bases, and 18 bases separated the two germline ends. This CDR3 has 17 amino acids. The CDR3 nucleotides read TGTGCCAGCAGCTTAACGGTTCTAACTGACCGACTCAATGAGCAGTTCTTC. The encoded protein is CASSLTVLTDRLNEQFF.

The rearrangement uses TRBV3-1 and TRBJ1-1; no firm D call. The CDR3 loop spans 17 amino acids. The V end lost 0 bases, the J end lost 1 base, and 15 bases lay between the germline ends. CDR1 is LGHDT, CDR2 YNNKEL, per germline (reference sequence). The CDR3 region is CASSQDRPPRGNTEAFF. Written as DNA, the CDR3 is TGTGCCAGCAGCCAAGATAGACCACCTCGGGGGAACACTGAAGCTTTCTTT.

The rearrangement joins TRBV7-7 to TRBJ1-2; the D is unclear. This CDR3 spans 16 amino acids. V lost 4 bases to trimming and J lost 6 bases, with 21 bases between them. In germline, CDR1 is SSHAT, CDR2 FNYEAQ (reference sequence). The CDR3 is CASSSNRGRLIHGYTF. The CDR3 DNA reads TGTGCCAGCAGCTCCAACCGTGGCCGGTTAATTCATGGCTACACCTTC.

The rearrangement uses TRBV6-1 and TRBJ2-1, with 9 bases identical to TRBD2. The germline V gene encodes CDR1 MNHNS and CDR2 SASEGT. The CDR3 has 18 amino acids. The V segment lost 1 base and the J segment 2 bases; nucleotides outside the gene matches: 9. The CDR3 DNA follows: TGTGCCAGCAGTGAAGGGCCTAGCCGCGGGAGGGCCTACAATGAGCAGTTCTTC. Residues: CASSEGPSRGRAYNEQFF.

J is TRBJ2-5 and V is TRBV7-9; the D gene is possibly TRBD1 (6 bases). Germline CDR1 SEHNR, CDR2 FQNEAQ (reference sequence). This CDR3 spans 13 amino acids. The V and J ends lost 6 bases and 6 bases respectively, with 14 bases between them. The CDR3 reads CASSRTEAQTQYF. The CDR3 DNA follows: TGTGCCAGCAGTCGGACAGAAGCGCAGACCCAGTACTTC.

In regard to this clonotype: Its ends do not fully match the called genes, so a read error is possible. The gene calls are TRBV7-8 and TRBJ1-4; D gene ambiguous. Germline V gene lookup returns CDR1 SGHVS and CDR2 FQNEAQ. CDR3 length equals 16 residues. The CDR3 protein is CASSLLGPATNENLFF. CDR3 in DNA: TGTGCCAGCAGCTTGCTAGGACCCGCAACTAATGAAAATCTGTTTTTT.

The chain carries TRBV20-1 and TRBJ2-3, with TRBD2 identical over 8 bases. Germline V gives CDR1 DFQATT, CDR2 SNEGSKA (reference sequence). The CDR3 has 14 residues. V lost 6 bases, J lost 4 bases, and 9 bases stayed unmatched. CDR3 sequence: CSATSGRRADTQYF. CDR3 DNA: TGCAGTGCCACAAGCGGGAGAAGGGCAGATACGCAGTATTTT.